This TCR beta chain was documented in a study of shared clonotypes between healthy human individuals. Trimming removed 2 bases at V and 2 bases at J, with 7 bases between. CDR3 length: 13 residues. The germline gives CDR1 SGHAT, CDR2 FQNNGV. Sequencing was performed with immunoSEQ multiplex PCR; in TCRdb, only in-frame clones are kept and a portion is missing. The table includes some 320,000 clones, roughly 91% detected once. This TCR was recovered from a man between 18 and 35 years old in good health. Sequencing was carried out using memory CD8+ T cells sorted from blood. Subset indicated: CD45RO+ cells pooled with CCR7-negative TemRA cells. The rearrangement links TRBV11-2 to TRBJ2-7; D might be TRBD1 (5 bases). In nucleotides, the CDR3 is TGTGCCAGCAGCTTACGACAGCCCTACGAGCAGTACTTC. Protein: CASSLRQPYEQYF.